This T cell receptor (beta chain) was recovered during a study of technical replicates of blood from several donors. Germline assignment: CDR1 GTSNPN and CDR2 SVGIG (reference sequence). There are 14 residues in the CDR3. Losses at the gene ends were 2 bases for V and 5 bases for J; bases not matched to a gene: 6. The repertoire was sequenced with immunoSEQ multiplex PCR; TCRdb's copy has only in-frame clones and lacks some. The table includes around 72,000 clones, 85% to 95% detected once. The chain uses TRBV30 and TRBJ1-5; 7 positions agree with TRBD1. The sequenced sample was T cells isolated from PBMCs. This receptor was identified in a human donor in good health. CDR3 protein: CAWSSTGWDQPQHF. In DNA, the CDR3 is TGTGCCTGGAGTTCGACAGGGTGGGATCAGCCCCAGCATTTT.